This T cell receptor beta chain was sequenced in a study of radiotherapy plus CTLA-4 blockade in lung cancer. Measured with immunoSEQ multiplex PCR; TCRdb has only the in-frame clones, and not every one. The sample lists approximately 100,000 clones, approximately 78% seen once, with 3% to 3.5% in the top ten. CTLA-4 blockade using ipilimumab, together with focal radiation, was received by patients with chemo-refractory metastatic non-small-cell lung cancer. As regards this clone: Antigen: not known.

CDR3 length equals 13 residues. Germline loops: CDR1 SEHNR, CDR2 FQNEAQ (reference sequence). Study results and limitations: Once radiotherapy plus ipilimumab had been given, TCR clones derived from tumor expanded in blood.

This material consisted of peripheral blood, taken from a patient treated with radiotherapy plus ipilimumab. The sequence was obtained from a human donor with non-small cell lung cancer who had a partial response to radiotherapy plus ipilimumab. The chain is built from TRBV7-9 and TRBJ2-5; D is possibly TRBD1 (6 bases). The tail of the sequence fits TRBJ2-7 better, so the J call may be wrong. The CDR3 spells CASSSDRLYEQYF. The CDR3 DNA reads as TGTGCCAGCAGCTCGGACAGACTCTACGAGCAGTACTTC.